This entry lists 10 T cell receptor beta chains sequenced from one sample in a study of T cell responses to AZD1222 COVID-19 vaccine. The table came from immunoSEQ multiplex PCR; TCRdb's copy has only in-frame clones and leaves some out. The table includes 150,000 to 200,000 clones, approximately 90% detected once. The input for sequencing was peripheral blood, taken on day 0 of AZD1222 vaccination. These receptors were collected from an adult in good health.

CDR3 nucleotide sequence: TGTGCCTGGAGTAGATCCGGGGAGCTGTTTTTT. The encoded protein is CAWSRSGELFF. The genes are TRBV30 and TRBJ2-2; D is unclear. Trimming removed 2 bases at V and 6 bases at J, with 4 bases between. The CDR3 has 11 residues. Germline CDR1 GTSNPN, CDR2 SVGIG (reference sequence).

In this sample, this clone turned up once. The CDR3 reads CASSPRTSGEETQYF. The CDR3 DNA follows: TGTGCCAGCAGCCCAAGGACTAGCGGGGAAGAGACCCAGTACTTC. The chain recombines TRBV7-9 with TRBJ2-5; 12 bases are shared with TRBD2. J gave up 3 bases and V 5 bases, and 4 bases lay outside the gene matches. Germline values: CDR1 SEHNR, CDR2 FQNEAQ (reference sequence). The CDR3 covers 15 residues.

The CDR3 here is CSVSFGQGSGANVLTF. CDR3 sequence (DNA): TGCAGCGTTTCTTTCGGACAGGGCTCTGGGGCCAACGTCCTGACTTTC. This chain uses TRBV29-1 with TRBJ2-6, with 8 bases aligning to TRBD1. This CDR3 spans 16 amino acids. Germline CDR1 reads SQVTM; CDR2 reads ANQGSEA. The V gene end was trimmed by 5 bases and the J gene end by 0 bases; junction bases not matched to a gene: 6.

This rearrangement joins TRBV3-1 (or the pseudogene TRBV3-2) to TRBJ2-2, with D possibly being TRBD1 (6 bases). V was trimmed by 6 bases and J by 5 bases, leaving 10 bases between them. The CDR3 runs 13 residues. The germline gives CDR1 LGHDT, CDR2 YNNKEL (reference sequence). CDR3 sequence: CASRRTATGELFF. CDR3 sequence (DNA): TGTGCCAGCAGGCGGACAGCTACCGGGGAGCTGTTTTTT.

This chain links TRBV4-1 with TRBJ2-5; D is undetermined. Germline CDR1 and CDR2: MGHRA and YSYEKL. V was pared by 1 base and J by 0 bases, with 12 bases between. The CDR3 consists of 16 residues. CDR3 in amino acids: CASSQVVPGYQETQYF. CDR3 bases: TGCGCCAGCAGCCAAGTTGTACCAGGATACCAAGAGACCCAGTACTTC.

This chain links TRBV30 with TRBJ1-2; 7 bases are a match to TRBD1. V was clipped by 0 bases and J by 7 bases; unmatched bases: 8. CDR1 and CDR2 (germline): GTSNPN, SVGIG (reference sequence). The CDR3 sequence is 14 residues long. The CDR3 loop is CAWSVDRDFGGYTF. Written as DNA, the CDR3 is TGTGCCTGGAGTGTTGACAGGGACTTCGGTGGCTACACCTTC.

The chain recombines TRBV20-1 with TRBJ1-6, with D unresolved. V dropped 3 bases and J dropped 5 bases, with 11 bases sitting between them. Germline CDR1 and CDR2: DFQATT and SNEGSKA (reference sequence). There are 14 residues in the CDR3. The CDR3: CSASRQVDNSPLHF. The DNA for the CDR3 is TGCAGTGCTAGTCGGCAGGTTGATAATTCACCCCTCCACTTT.

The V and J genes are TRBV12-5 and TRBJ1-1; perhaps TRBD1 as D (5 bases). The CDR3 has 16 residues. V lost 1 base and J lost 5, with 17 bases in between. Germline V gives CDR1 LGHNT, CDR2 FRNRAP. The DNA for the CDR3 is TGTGCTAGTGGTTTGGCACCGGGACGGTCGAAGACTGAAGCTTTCTTT. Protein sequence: CASGLAPGRSKTEAFF.

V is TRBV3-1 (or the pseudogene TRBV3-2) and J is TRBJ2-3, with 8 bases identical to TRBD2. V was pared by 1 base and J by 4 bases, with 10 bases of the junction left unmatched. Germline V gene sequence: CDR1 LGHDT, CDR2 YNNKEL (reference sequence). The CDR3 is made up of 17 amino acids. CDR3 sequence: CASSQGRLAGDPDTQYF. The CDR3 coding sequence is TGTGCCAGCAGCCAAGGGCGCCTAGCGGGTGACCCAGATACGCAGTATTTT.

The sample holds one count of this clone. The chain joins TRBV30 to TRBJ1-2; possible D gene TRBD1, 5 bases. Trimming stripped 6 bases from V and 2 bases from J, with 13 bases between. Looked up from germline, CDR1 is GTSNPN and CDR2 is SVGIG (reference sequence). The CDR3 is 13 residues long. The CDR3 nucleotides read TGTGCCTGTACCCTCGGGGGGAACTATGGCTACACCTTC. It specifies CACTLGGNYGYTF. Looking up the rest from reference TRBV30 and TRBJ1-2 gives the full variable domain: SQTIHQWPATLVQPVGSPLSLECTVEGTSNPNLYWYRQAAGRGLQLLFYSVGIGQISSEVPQNLSASRPQDRQFILSSKKLLLSDSGFYLCACTLGGNYGYTFGSGTRLTVV.